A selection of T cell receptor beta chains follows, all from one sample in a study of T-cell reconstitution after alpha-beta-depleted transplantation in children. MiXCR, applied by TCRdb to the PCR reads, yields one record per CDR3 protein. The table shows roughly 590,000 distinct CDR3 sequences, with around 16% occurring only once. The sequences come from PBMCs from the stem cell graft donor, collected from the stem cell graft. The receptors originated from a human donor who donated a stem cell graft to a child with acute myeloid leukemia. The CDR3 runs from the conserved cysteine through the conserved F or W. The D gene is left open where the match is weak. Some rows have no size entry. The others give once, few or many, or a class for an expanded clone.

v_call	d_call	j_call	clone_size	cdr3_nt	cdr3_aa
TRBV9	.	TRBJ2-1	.	TGTGCCAGCAGCGAACCGGGGCTCGATTCCTACAATGAGCAGTTCTTC	CASSEPGLDSYNEQFF
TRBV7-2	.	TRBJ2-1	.	TGTGCCAGCAGCTTATCCGAGGTCCACAATGAGCAGTTCTTC	CASSLSEVHNEQFF
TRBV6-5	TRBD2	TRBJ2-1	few	TGTGCCAGCACTTCGGACGCGGGGGGCTACAATGAGCAGTTCTTC	CASTSDAGGYNEQFF
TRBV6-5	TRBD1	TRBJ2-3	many	TGTGCCAGCAGTTACGATTGGGACAGCCCCACGCAGTATTTT	CASSYDWDSPTQYF
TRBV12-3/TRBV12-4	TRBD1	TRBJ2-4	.	TGTGCCAGCAGATTGACTTGGGACAGGCGATCCCGAAAAAACATTCAGTACTTC	CASRLTWDRRSRKNIQYF
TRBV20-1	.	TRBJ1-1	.	TGCAGTGCTAGTACGTCCAGGGCATCTGGGACTGAAGCTTTCTTT	CSASTSRASGTEAFF
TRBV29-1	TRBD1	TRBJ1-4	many	TGCAGCGGACAACAGGGGGCCGGTGAAAAACTGTTTTTT	CSGQQGAGEKLFF
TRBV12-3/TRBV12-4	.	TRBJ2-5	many	TGTGCCAGCAGTTTAGCGAAAGAGATCCAAGAGACCCAGTACTTC	CASSLAKEIQETQYF
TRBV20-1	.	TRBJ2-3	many	TGCAGTGCTATAGATTCACAAGCCCGCACAGATACGCAGTATTTT	CSAIDSQARTDTQYF
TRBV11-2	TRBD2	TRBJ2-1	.	TGTGCCAGCAGCTTAGGAGGCGAGAGCGGGGGAAGCTCCTACAATGAGCAGTTCTTC	CASSLGGESGGSSYNEQFF
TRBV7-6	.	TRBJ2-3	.	TGTGCCAGCAGCTTAGCGGACGGAGACACAGATACGCAGTATTTT	CASSLADGDTDTQYF
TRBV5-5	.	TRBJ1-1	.	TGTGCCAGCAGCTTGGATAGGGGAGAAGTATCTGAAGCTTTCTTT	CASSLDRGEVSEAFF
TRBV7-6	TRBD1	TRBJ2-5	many	TGTGCCAGCAGCTTTGGGTCCCACAGGGGGCCCTCTCAAGAGACCCAGTACTTC	CASSFGSHRGPSQETQYF
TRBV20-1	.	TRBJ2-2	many	TGCAGTGCTAGCTCGGAGGGCAGCCGAGTGAACACCGGGGAGCTGTTTTTT	CSASSEGSRVNTGELFF
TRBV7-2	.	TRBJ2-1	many	TGTGCCAGCAGCTTACGCAGCGGAGACTACAATGAGCAGTTCTTC	CASSLRSGDYNEQFF
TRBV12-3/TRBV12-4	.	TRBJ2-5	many	TGTGCCAGCAGAGGGACTCTCCAAGAGACCCAGTACTTC	CASRGTLQETQYF
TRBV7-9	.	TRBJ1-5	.	TGTGCCAGCAGCACGAACAACCAGCCCCAGCATTTT	CASSTNNQPQHF
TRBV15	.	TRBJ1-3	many	TGTGCCACCAGCAGAGAGGAGGGAAACACCATATATTTT	CATSREEGNTIYF
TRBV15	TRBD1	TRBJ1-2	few	TGTGCCACCAGCAGAGGGAAAGGGGGCAGGGATGGCTACACCTTC	CATSRGKGGRDGYTF
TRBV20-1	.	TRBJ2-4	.	TGCAGTGCTCAAAGGGGCAGGGCCAAAAACATTCAGTACTTC	CSAQRGRAKNIQYF
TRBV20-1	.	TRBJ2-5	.	TGCAGTGCTAGAGATTGGGCAGGGTGTTTCTTC	CSARDWAGCFF
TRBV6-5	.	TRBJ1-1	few	TGTGCCAGCAGTTCCCCCATGGGGGGGGGGAACACTGAAGCTTTCTTT	CASSSPMGGGNTEAFF
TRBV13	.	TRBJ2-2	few	TGTGCCAGCAGCTCACACAAAGGGAACGGGGAGCTGTTTTTT	CASSSHKGNGELFF
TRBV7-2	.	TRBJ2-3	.	TGTGCCAGCAGCTGGAAATCGGGGTACACAGATACGCAGTATTTT	CASSWKSGYTDTQYF
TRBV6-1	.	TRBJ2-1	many	TGTGCCAGCAGTGACCTGGGCGGCCACAATGAGCAGTTCTTC	CASSDLGGHNEQFF
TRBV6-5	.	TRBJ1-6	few	TGTGCCAGCAGTTTGACAAGAAATAATTCACCCCTCCACTTT	CASSLTRNNSPLHF
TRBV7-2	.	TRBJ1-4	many	TGTGCCAGCAGCCGACAGTCTAATGAAAAACTGTTTTTT	CASSRQSNEKLFF
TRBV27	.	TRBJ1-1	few	TGTGCCAGCAGTCCTTCGGGGGCGGCGAACACTGAAGCTTTCTTT	CASSPSGAANTEAFF
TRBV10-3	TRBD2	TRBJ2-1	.	TGTGCCGCCAAAGGTGGGACTAGCGCGGTTTACAATGAGCAGTTCTTC	CAAKGGTSAVYNEQFF
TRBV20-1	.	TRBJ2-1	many	TGCAGTGCTAGGAACACCGAGCGGGAGCAGTTCTTC	CSARNTEREQFF
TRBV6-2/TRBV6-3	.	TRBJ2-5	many	TGTGCCAGCACCAATCCCACACAAGAGACCCAGTACTTC	CASTNPTQETQYF
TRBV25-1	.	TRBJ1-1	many	TGTGCCAGCAGTTACGAAGGGAGCACTGAAGCTTTCTTT	CASSYEGSTEAFF
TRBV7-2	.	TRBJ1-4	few	TGTGCCAGCAGCTTAGGGGGATGGGGGCCCACACTGTTTTTT	CASSLGGWGPTLFF
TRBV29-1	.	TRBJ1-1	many	TGCAGCTGGGGAAGCATGAACACTGAAGCTTTCTTT	CSWGSMNTEAFF
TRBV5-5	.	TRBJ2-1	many	TGTGCCAGCAGCTTGTCTGCCATCTCCTACAATGAGCAGTTCTTC	CASSLSAISYNEQFF
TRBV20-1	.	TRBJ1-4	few	TGCAGTGCTAGGCGTCCCGCAACTAATGAAAAACTGTTTTTT	CSARRPATNEKLFF
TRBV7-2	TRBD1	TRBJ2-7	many	TGTGCCAGCAGCTTAGGGGGACAGGCCTCTCCCTACGAGCAGTACTTC	CASSLGGQASPYEQYF
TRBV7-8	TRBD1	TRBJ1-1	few	TGTGCCAGCAGCCCGCGCCGGGACAGTGAAGCTTTCTTT	CASSPRRDSEAFF
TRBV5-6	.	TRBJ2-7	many	TGTGCCAGCAGCCGGATTCAGGGCTCCGAGCAGTACTTC	CASSRIQGSEQYF
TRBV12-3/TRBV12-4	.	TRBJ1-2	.	TGTGCCAGCAGCCTAGGGGCAGGGCATTTTGATGGCTACACCTTC	CASSLGAGHFDGYTF
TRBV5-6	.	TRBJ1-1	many	TGTGCCAGCAGCCCTGAAGGGGACACTGAAGCTTTCTTT	CASSPEGDTEAFF
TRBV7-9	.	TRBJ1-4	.	TGTGCCAGCAGTCTCGGAAGGACGGACTCTAATGAAAAACTGTTTTTT	CASSLGRTDSNEKLFF
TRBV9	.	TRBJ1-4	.	TGTGCCAGCAGCGTAGAAGGGCGGAAACTGTTTTTT	CASSVEGRKLFF
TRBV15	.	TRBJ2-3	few	TGTGCCACCAGCAGAAAAAGGGATGATACGCAGTATTTT	CATSRKRDDTQYF
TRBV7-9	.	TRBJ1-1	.	TGTGCCAGCAGCCATTCGGGGGCGCCCACTGAAGCTTTCTTT	CASSHSGAPTEAFF